The 17 T cell receptor beta chains below all came from one sample that was sequenced in a study of CD4 T cells in relation to SARS-CoV-2 and coronaviruses. Produced via immunoSEQ multiplex PCR; TCRdb's table is partial and in-frame only. The data hold 21,000 or so clones, with around 72% observed a single time. Their cognate antigens are unknown. Before the COVID-19 pandemic, during about 2010-2018, CD4+ T cells were taken from unexposed donors. The cells were cultured for about ten days before CD4+ T cells were isolated. Sequencing was performed on CD4+ T cells from PBMCs, cultured in vitro. Every receptor here comes from a human donor in good health.

This chain links TRBV5-1 with TRBJ1-3, with D hard to call. CDR1 and CDR2 from the germline V gene are SGHRS and YFSETQ. The CDR3 runs 16 residues. Trimming shortened V by 4 bases and J by 4 bases, and 18 bases separated the two germline ends. Here the CDR3 DNA reads TGCGCCAGCAGCGACTATACCGGGCCTTCGGGAAACACCATATATTTT. Translated: CASSDYTGPSGNTIYF. Full variable domain (remainder filled in from reference TRBV5-1 and TRBJ1-3): KAGVTQTPRYLIKTRGQQVTLSCSPISGHRSVSWYQQTPGQGLQFLFEYFSETQRNKGNFPGRFSGRQFSNSRSEMNVSTLELGDSALYLCASSDYTGPSGNTIYFGEGSWLTVV.

The rearrangement joins TRBV14 to TRBJ2-5; TRBD1 is a possible D gene (5 bases). Germline V CDR1 and CDR2: SGHDN, FVKESK. The length of the CDR3 is 15 residues. The ends were cut back, 4 bases at V and 2 bases at J, with 14 bases in the middle. The DNA of the CDR3 is TGTGCCAGCAGCCCCGGACATGGCCCTCAAGAGACCCAGTACTTC. Protein sequence: CASSPGHGPQETQYF.

The chain has TRBV19 and TRBJ1-4; TRBD1 matches 10 bases. The CDR3 extends over 16 amino acids. Germline CDR1 and CDR2: LNHDA and SQIVND (reference sequence). Losses at the gene ends were 5 bases for V and 6 bases for J; bases not matched to a gene: 9. The CDR3 nucleotides are TGTGCCAGTAGTTCGCGAACCGGGACAGGGGATGAAAAACTGTTTTTT. Residues: CASSSRTGTGDEKLFF.

CDR3 region: CARRDGLYEQYF. The CDR3 nucleotides read TGTGCCAGGCGGGACGGGCTCTACGAGCAGTACTTC. The rearrangement uses TRBV21-1 and TRBJ2-7; TRBD2 is the table's D call, not checked against the DNA. TRBV21-1 is marked as a pseudogene. This CDR3 contains 12 residues.

The chain combines TRBV30 with TRBJ1-1; 9 nucleotides match TRBD1. The V and J ends lost 7 bases and 7 bases, in that order; junction bases with no gene match: 10. Germline V gene data show CDR1 as GTSNPN and CDR2 as SVGIG (reference sequence). This CDR3 has 13 amino acids. The chain's CDR3 is CASSSDRGREAFF. The DNA for the CDR3 is TGTGCCTCATCTTCGGACAGGGGCCGTGAAGCTTTCTTT.

This sequence joins TRBV19 and TRBJ2-1; 7 positions agree with TRBD1. CDR3 length: 15 residues. J was trimmed by 3 bases and V by 4 bases; bases with no gene match: 6. CDR1 and CDR2 (germline): LNHDA, SQIVND (reference sequence). CDR3 region: CASSRGQVSYNEQFF. The CDR3, as DNA: TGTGCCAGTAGTAGAGGACAGGTGAGCTACAATGAGCAGTTCTTC.

In its sample, this clone was seen a few times. The rearrangement uses TRBV5-4 and TRBJ2-7; D not resolved. Trimming took 3 bases from V and 5 from J, leaving 15 bases between them. Per germline, CDR1 SGHNT and CDR2 YYREEE (reference sequence). The CDR3 extends over 14 amino acids. As DNA, the CDR3 is TGTGCCAGCAGCTCCCGGATACTCTTCGACGAGCAGTACTTC. Its translation is CASSSRILFDEQYF.

This clone came up a few times. The chain employs TRBV12-3 or TRBV12-4 and TRBJ2-7, with D uncertain. This CDR3 is 11 amino acids long. The V and J ends lost 3 bases and 7 bases respectively, with 7 bases between them. CDR3 loop: CASSLEKEQYF. CDR3 nucleotide sequence: TGTGCCAGCAGTTTGGAGAAGGAGCAGTACTTC.

This chain connects TRBV28 to TRBJ1-3; D not resolved. Between the trimmed V and J ends, which lost 10 bases and 0 bases, there was a span of 1 base. CDR3 length equals 10 residues. Germline assignment: CDR1 MDHEN and CDR2 SYDVKM. CDR3 coding DNA: TGTGCCACCTCTGGAAACACCATATATTTT. It yields the protein CATSGNTIYF.

This clone counts as large (0.1 to 1%). The chain links TRBV14 to TRBJ2-7; 10 nucleotides agree with TRBD2. V trimming: 4 bases; J trimming: 6 bases; junction bases outside the gene matches: 9. The CDR3 is made up of 15 amino acids. Germline loops: CDR1 SGHDN, CDR2 FVKESK. The CDR3 DNA follows: TGTGCCAGCAGCCCAGCGGGAGGGTATGTCGGCGAGCAGTACTTC. Residues: CASSPAGGYVGEQYF.

The chain uses TRBV9 and TRBJ2-1; D is possibly TRBD1 (5 bases). The germline V gene has CDR1 SGDLS and CDR2 YYNGEE. Trimming cost V 0 bases and J 0 bases, with 10 bases left between them. There are 16 residues in the CDR3. Here the CDR3 reads CASSVGTFSSYNEQFF. The CDR3 DNA follows: TGTGCCAGCAGCGTAGGGACATTCTCCTCCTACAATGAGCAGTTCTTC. The full variable domain, its missing parts supplied by reference TRBV9 and TRBJ2-1, is DSGVTQTPKHLITATGQRVTLRCSPRSGDLSVYWYQQSLDQGLQFLIQYYNGEERAKGNILERFSAQQFPDLHSELNLSSLELGDSALYFCASSVGTFSSYNEQFFGPGTRLTVL.

The chain links TRBV11-3 to TRBJ2-7, with 7 bases fitting TRBD2. Losses at the gene ends were 5 bases for V and 5 bases for J; bases not matched to a gene: 6. This CDR3 has 13 residues. Germline loops: CDR1 SGHNT, CDR2 YENEEA. This CDR3 is CASSARGDHEQYF. In nucleotides, the CDR3 is TGTGCCAGCAGCGCCCGGGGGGACCACGAGCAGTACTTC.

The CDR3 is CASSPRTGAIHYNEQFF. The CDR3 region has the DNA TGTGCCAGCAGCCCTAGGACAGGGGCGATCCACTACAATGAGCAGTTCTTC. The chain links TRBV5-8 to TRBJ2-1; the match to TRBD1 covers 9 bases. V trimming: 4 bases; J trimming: 3 bases; junction bases outside the gene matches: 11. Germline V gene data show CDR1 as SGHTS and CDR2 as YDEGEE. The CDR3 has 17 residues. The variable domain in full, completed from reference TRBV5-8 and TRBJ2-1, reads EAGVTQSPTHLIKTRGQQATLRCSPISGHTSVYWYQQALGLGLQFLLWYDEGEERNRGNFPPRFSGRQFPNYSSELNVNALELEDSALYLCASSPRTGAIHYNEQFFGPGTRLTVL.

This rearrangement joins TRBV3-1 (or the pseudogene TRBV3-2) to TRBJ2-2, with D uncertain. Trimming pared 7 bases from V and 0 bases from J, leaving 12 bases between. CDR1 LGHDT and CDR2 YNNKEL come from the germline V gene (reference sequence). The CDR3 is 15 amino acids. The CDR3 DNA sequence: TGTGCCAGCATTTCAAATACCGCGAACACCGGGGAGCTGTTTTTT. Amino acid sequence: CASISNTANTGELFF.

The chain joins TRBV6-1 to TRBJ1-2, with unresolved D. CDR1 is MNHNS, CDR2 SASEGT, per germline. The V and J ends lost 2 bases and 7 bases respectively, with 11 bases between them. This CDR3 has 13 amino acids. The CDR3 here is CASSERSMGGYTF. CDR3 sequence (DNA): TGTGCCAGCAGTGAACGCAGTATGGGTGGCTACACCTTC.

The V gene is TRBV4-1, the J gene TRBJ2-1; 10 positions match TRBD2. Trimming at V came to 0 bases and at J to 5 bases, leaving 10 bases not matched to a gene. Germline V gene data show CDR1 as MGHRA and CDR2 as YSYEKL. The CDR3 is 18 amino acids. CDR3 DNA sequence: TGCGCCAGCAGCCAAGAGGCTGCCCCTAGCGGGAGAAACAATGAGCAGTTCTTC. It yields the protein CASSQEAAPSGRNNEQFF.

This clone is a singleton in its sample. The chain combines TRBV24-1 with TRBJ2-7; 11 nucleotides match TRBD2. This CDR3 has 13 residues. The germline gives CDR1 KGHDR, CDR2 SFDVKD. V lost 9 bases to trimming and J lost 3 bases; unmatched junction nucleotides: 3. The CDR3 DNA is TGTGCCACCGGGACTAGCGGCAACTACGAGCAGTACTTC. Translation: CATGTSGNYEQYF.